The 31 T cell receptor beta chains listed next were all sequenced from one sample in a study of blood T cell repertoires in COVID-19. The protocol was immunoSEQ multiplex PCR, while the TCRdb copy is restricted to in-frame clones and leaves out a portion. This table has about 160,000 clones, around 88% appearing once. The sequencing sample was made of PBMCs or T cells enriched from blood (not recorded which). The source of these receptors is a woman in her forties or fifties in a cohort exposed to, infected with or recovered from COVID-19 (not recorded which).

This clone has only a few counts. This chain connects TRBV19 to TRBJ2-7; tentatively, D is TRBD2 (5 bases). CDR3 length equals 13 residues. V was shortened by 1 base and J by 6 bases, with 10 bases between the two germline ends. Germline lookup yields CDR1 LNHDA and CDR2 SQIVND (reference sequence). The CDR3 loop reads CASSIGGYGEQYF. The CDR3 bases are TGTGCCAGTAGTATAGGCGGGTACGGCGAGCAGTACTTC.

To note about this clone: Other DNA sequences in the sample encode the same CDR3. The genes are TRBV19 and TRBJ1-5; possibly TRBD1 for D (5 bases). V lost 6 bases and J lost 4, with 10 bases in between. The germline V gene encodes CDR1 LNHDA and CDR2 SQIVND (reference sequence). The CDR3 runs to 13 residues. In DNA, the CDR3 is TGTGCCAGTAGAGATCGGGGGAATCAGCCCCAGCATTTT. Its translation: CASRDRGNQPQHF. Looking up the rest from reference TRBV19 and TRBJ1-5 gives the full variable domain: DGGITQSPKYLFRKEGQNVTLSCEQNLNHDAMYWYRQDPGQGLRLIYYSQIVNDFQKGDIAEGYSVSREKKESFPLTVTSAQKNPTAFYLCASRDRGNQPQHFGDGTRLSIL.

The V gene is TRBV4-2, the J gene TRBJ2-4; D perhaps matches TRBD1 (6 bases). This CDR3 contains 13 residues. The germline CDR1 and CDR2 sequences are LGHNA and YNFKEQ. The ends were cut back, 1 base at V and 8 bases at J, with 9 bases in the middle. CDR3 in amino acids: CASSQGEGDIQYF. The CDR3 DNA is TGTGCCAGCAGCCAAGGAGAGGGGGACATTCAGTACTTC.

The chain couples TRBV10-3 to TRBJ2-2; TRBD1 matches at 11 bases. After removal of 3 bases from V and 4 bases from J, the junction contained 4 bases not matched to a gene. This CDR3 contains 16 residues. The germline V gene encodes CDR1 ENHRY and CDR2 SYGVKD. DNA of the CDR3: TGTGCCATCAGTGATCCGGGACAGGGGGTCACCGGGGAGCTGTTTTTT. Encoded protein: CAISDPGQGVTGELFF.

This chain joins TRBV7-8 and TRBJ2-7; possibly TRBD1 for D (5 bases). Germline V gene lookup returns CDR1 SGHVS and CDR2 FQNEAQ. The V gene lost 0 bases and the J gene lost 5 bases, with 8 bases spanning the gap. The length of the CDR3 is 13 residues. CDR3 bases: TGTGCCAGCAGCTTAGCGCTAGGGGACGAGCAGTACTTC. The encoded protein is CASSLALGDEQYF.

V and J are TRBV18 and TRBJ2-5; unclear D gene. Germline V gives CDR1 KGHSH, CDR2 LQKENI. V lost 0 bases and J lost 1, with 9 bases in between. The CDR3 has 15 amino acids. The DNA of the CDR3 is TGTGCCAGCTCACCACCGTCCAGGCCCCAAGAGACCCAGTACTTC. As protein: CASSPPSRPQETQYF.

The chain uses TRBV7-2 and TRBJ2-7, with 9 bases lining up with TRBD1. The CDR3 has 13 amino acids. Germline CDR1 SGHTA, CDR2 FQGNSA. J lost 2 bases, V lost 5 bases, and 1 base had no gene match. CDR3 coding DNA: TGTGCCAGCAGCCGGGACAGGGCCTACGAGCAGTACTTC. Its protein is CASSRDRAYEQYF. The full variable domain, its missing parts supplied by reference TRBV7-2 and TRBJ2-7, is GAGVSQSPSNKVTEKGKDVELRCDPISGHTALYWYRQSLGQGLEFLIYFQGNSAPDKSGLPSDRFSAERTGGSVSTLTIQRTQQEDSAVYLCASSRDRAYEQYFGPGTRLTVT.

The V call is TRBV5-6, the J call TRBJ2-3; 11 positions agree with TRBD1. Germline trimming cut 2 bases from V and 6 bases from J; bases unmatched to any gene: 11. From germline, CDR1 is SGHDT and CDR2 YYEEEE. The CDR3 runs to 17 residues. CDR3 coding DNA: TGTGCCAGCAGCTTTTTGGGCGGACAGGGGGCCGGGGATACGCAGTATTTT. Translated, it gives CASSFLGGQGAGDTQYF.

CDR3 nucleotide sequence: TGTGCCAGCAGTGAAGCAACCAGGGCCAACACTGAAGCTTTCTTT. Translating it yields CASSEATRANTEAFF. V and J are TRBV2 and TRBJ1-1, with a tentative D call TRBD1 (5 bases). Trimming took off 0 bases at V and 2 bases at J, with 10 bases between the two ends. Germline CDR1 reads SNHLY; CDR2 reads FYNNEI. The CDR3 is 15 amino acids.

The chain combines TRBV29-1 with TRBJ2-7; D is perhaps TRBD2 (5 bases). CDR1 is SQVTM and CDR2 is ANQGSEA in the germline V gene. This CDR3 spans 14 amino acids. The V end lost 2 bases, the J end lost 4 bases, and 15 bases lay between the germline ends. The CDR3 reads CSVEFGGSSYEQYF. In DNA, the CDR3 is TGCAGCGTTGAATTCGGAGGCAGTTCATACGAGCAGTACTTC.

The rearrangement joins TRBV3-1 (or the pseudogene TRBV3-2) to TRBJ2-3; D gene unclear. The CDR3 spans 15 residues. Between the trimmed V and J ends, which lost 0 bases and 5 bases, there was a span of 12 bases. Germline lookup yields CDR1 LGHDT and CDR2 YNNKEL (reference sequence). The CDR3 region has the DNA TGTGCCAGCAGCCAAGACGGCGGTCCTGGAGATACGCAGTATTTT. Its protein is CASSQDGGPGDTQYF.

The CDR3 reads CASTAGTGATGELFF. CDR3 coding DNA: TGTGCCAGTACTGCCGGGACAGGAGCCACCGGGGAGCTGTTTTTT. This sequence joins TRBV19 and TRBJ2-2; TRBD1 agrees at 8 bases. Germline CDR1 and CDR2: LNHDA and SQIVND (reference sequence). The junction had 8 bases not matched to a gene; V was cut back by 7 bases and J by 4 bases. The CDR3 loop spans 15 amino acids.

This clone was observed once. V gene TRBV6-2 or TRBV6-3 combines with J gene TRBJ1-6; 9 nucleotides agree with TRBD1. The CDR3 runs 14 residues. With 6 bases clipped from V and 9 bases from J, the junction kept 6 bases outside the gene matches. Germline V gene sequence: CDR1 MNHEY, CDR2 SVGEGT. The CDR3 region has the DNA TGTGCCAGCAGCACACAGGGGGCAAGTTCACCCCTCCACTTT. Residues: CASSTQGASSPLHF.

The chain has TRBV18 and TRBJ2-1; D call uncertain. Germline V gene data show CDR1 as KGHSH and CDR2 as LQKENI. The V and J ends lost 6 bases and 8 bases respectively, with 11 bases between them. This CDR3 has 12 residues. The CDR3 reads CASSLRRDEQFF. The DNA of the CDR3 is TGTGCCAGCTCCCTTCGACGGGATGAGCAGTTCTTC.

This sequence joins TRBV6-6 and TRBJ2-3, with TRBD1 as a possible D gene (5 bases). CDR1 and CDR2 (germline): MNHNY, SVGAGI (reference sequence). V shed 5 bases and J shed 4 bases, with 19 bases lying between them. This CDR3 contains 16 residues. Here the CDR3 reads CASSPSRVSGADTQYF. CDR3 nucleotide sequence: TGTGCCAGCAGTCCCTCCAGGGTCTCAGGAGCAGATACGCAGTATTTT.

J is TRBJ2-2 and V is TRBV28; D is unclear. CDR3 length equals 15 residues. The V end was cut by 5 bases, the J end by 0 bases, with 10 bases between. Looked up from germline, CDR1 is MDHEN and CDR2 is SYDVKM. The CDR3 is CASSLPVANTGELFF. The CDR3 DNA sequence: TGTGCCAGCAGTCTCCCAGTCGCGAACACCGGGGAGCTGTTTTTT. Full variable domain (outside the CDR3, taken from reference TRBV28 and TRBJ2-2): DVKVTQSSRYLVKRTGEKVFLECVQDMDHENMFWYRQDPGLGLRLIYFSYDVKMKEKGDIPEGYSVSREKKERFSLILESASTNQTSMYLCASSLPVANTGELFFGEGSRLTVL.

The chain recombines TRBV6-5 with TRBJ2-1; 7 bases align to TRBD2. Germline V gives CDR1 MNHEY, CDR2 SVGAGI. CDR3 length: 14 amino acids. V was clipped by 7 bases and J by 5 bases; unmatched bases: 8. The CDR3 protein is CASTGGGTHNEQFF. The CDR3 DNA is TGTGCCAGCACGGGGGGAGGGACCCACAATGAGCAGTTCTTC.

The rearrangement links TRBV13 to TRBJ1-4, with TRBD1 as a possible D gene (5 bases). The CDR3 is 16 amino acids. Germline CDR1 reads PRHDT; CDR2 reads FYEKMQ (reference sequence). V lost 6 bases and J 2 bases, leaving 16 bases between the germline ends. This CDR3 is CASSNQRGATNEKLFF. The CDR3 bases are TGTGCCAGCAGTAATCAGCGCGGGGCCACTAATGAAAAACTGTTTTTT. The whole variable domain, filled in from reference TRBV13 and TRBJ1-4, reads AAGVIQSPRHLIKEKRETATLKCYPIPRHDTVYWYQQGPGQDPQFLISFYEKMQSDKGSIPDRFSAQQFSDYHSELNMSSLELGDSALYFCASSNQRGATNEKLFFGSGTQLSVL.

The rearrangement joins TRBV19 to TRBJ2-6, with no clear D. The CDR3 sequence is 14 residues long. Germline CDR1 LNHDA, CDR2 SQIVND (reference sequence). The ends were cut back, 2 bases at V and 4 bases at J, with 6 bases in the middle. CDR3 residues: CASSIMSGANVLTF. CDR3 bases: TGTGCCAGTAGTATAATGTCAGGGGCCAACGTCCTGACTTTC.

This clone has a single count. The genes are TRBV7-8 and TRBJ2-7; maybe TRBD2 (6 bases). The germline CDR1 and CDR2 sequences are SGHVS and FQNEAQ. V lost 5 bases and J 7 bases, leaving 12 bases between the germline ends. The length of the CDR3 is 12 residues. The CDR3 DNA follows: TGTGCCAGCAGCCTCGGGGGAAGGGAGCAGTACTTC. Translating gives CASSLGGREQYF.

CDR3 sequence (DNA): TGCGCCAGCAGCCAGGACAGGGCAAGCCGGGGAAACACCATATATTTT. Translation: CASSQDRASRGNTIYF. The rearrangement links TRBV4-3 to TRBJ1-3; 8 bases match TRBD1. The ends lost 3 bases at V and 4 bases at J; junction bases unmatched: 8. The CDR3 extends over 16 amino acids. Germline CDR1 reads LGHNA; CDR2 reads YSLEER.

The rearrangement joins TRBV9 to TRBJ1-5; tentative D call: TRBD1 (5 bases). CDR1 is SGDLS, CDR2 YYNGEE, per germline. The CDR3 contains 13 residues. The V gene lost 3 bases and the J gene lost 6 bases, with 10 bases spanning the gap. The CDR3 region is CASSAGGGQPQHF. CDR3 nucleotides: TGTGCCAGCAGCGCGGGGGGAGGTCAGCCCCAGCATTTT.

This chain links TRBV20-1 with TRBJ2-7; no reliable D call. Trimming removed 3 bases at V and 0 bases at J, with 6 bases between. Germline V gene lookup returns CDR1 DFQATT and CDR2 SNEGSKA (reference sequence). The CDR3 is 12 amino acids. CDR3: CSASPLSYEQYF. Written as DNA, the CDR3 is TGCAGTGCTAGTCCACTCTCCTACGAGCAGTACTTC.

The DNA for the CDR3 is TGTGCCAGTAGTATAGACGGACAGGTTCATAATTCACCCCTCCACTTT. It translates to CASSIDGQVHNSPLHF. The J gene is TRBJ1-6, the V gene TRBV19; TRBD1 matches at 7 bases. V dropped 0 bases and J dropped 5; count of bases not matched to a gene: 4. The CDR3 sequence is 16 residues long. Germline CDR1 and CDR2: LNHDA and SQIVND (reference sequence). Looking up the rest from reference TRBV19 and TRBJ1-6 gives the full variable domain: DGGITQSPKYLFRKEGQNVTLSCEQNLNHDAMYWYRQDPGQGLRLIYYSQIVNDFQKGDIAEGYSVSREKKESFPLTVTSAQKNPTAFYLCASSIDGQVHNSPLHFGNGTRLTVT.

The rearrangement joins TRBV5-1 to TRBJ2-3; TRBD2 matches at 7 bases. Germline V gives CDR1 SGHRS, CDR2 YFSETQ. Trimming at V came to 0 bases and at J to 0 bases, leaving 4 bases not matched to a gene. This CDR3 contains 16 residues. The CDR3 bases are TGCGCCAGCAGCTTGGTTTCCGGGGGGAGCACAGATACGCAGTATTTT. Its translation: CASSLVSGGSTDTQYF.

This rearrangement joins TRBV18 to TRBJ2-7; no clear D. This CDR3 is 14 amino acids long. Germline V gene lookup returns CDR1 KGHSH and CDR2 LQKENI. Trimming shortened V by 2 bases and J by 0 bases, and 8 bases separated the two germline ends. In DNA, the CDR3 is TGTGCCAGCTCACCAAACAGTTTCTCCTACGAGCAGTACTTC. As protein: CASSPNSFSYEQYF.

The rearrangement joins TRBV2 to TRBJ1-6; 11 bases map to TRBD1. The CDR3 is 15 residues long. Trimming took 4 bases from V and 8 from J; bases not matched to a gene: 4. Germline V gene sequence: CDR1 SNHLY, CDR2 FYNNEI. The CDR3 region is CASSGDRGIYSPLHF. The DNA for the CDR3 is TGTGCCAGCAGTGGGGACAGGGGGATTTATTCACCCCTCCACTTT.

This sequence joins TRBV6-1 and TRBJ1-5; 7 bases line up with TRBD1. CDR3 length equals 15 residues. The germline gives CDR1 MNHNS, CDR2 SASEGT. The junction had 6 bases not matched to a gene; V was cut back by 1 base and J by 6 bases. The CDR3 here is CASSEGQGESQPQHF. Here the CDR3 DNA reads TGTGCCAGCAGTGAAGGTCAGGGGGAGAGTCAGCCCCAGCATTTT.

The CDR3 reads CASSQGGSGRYPAHGEQYF. The DNA for the CDR3 is TGTGCCAGCAGCCAAGGGGGTAGCGGGAGGTACCCCGCCCACGGCGAGCAGTACTTC. The V and J genes are TRBV4-2 and TRBJ2-7; 10 bases agree with TRBD2. V lost 1 base, J lost 6 bases, and 18 bases stayed unmatched. The V gene's germline CDR1 is LGHNA and CDR2 YNFKEQ. The CDR3 is made up of 19 amino acids.

This chain links TRBV14 with TRBJ1-4; D is unresolved. V lost 0 bases to trimming and J lost 10 bases, with 9 bases between them. Per the germline V gene, CDR1 is SGHDN and CDR2 is FVKESK. CDR3 size: 13 residues. The CDR3 coding sequence is TGTGCCAGCAGCCAAGACCCATACGGAAAACTGTTTTTT. Protein: CASSQDPYGKLFF.

This clone was seen just once. The rearrangement joins TRBV7-2 to TRBJ2-1; a weak D match, TRBD1 (6 bases). V was trimmed by 6 bases and J by 9 bases, leaving 15 bases between them. CDR1 is SGHTA and CDR2 is FQGNSA in the germline V gene. This CDR3 contains 13 residues. CDR3 amino acids: CASRGAYPSEQFF. CDR3 coding DNA: TGTGCCAGCAGGGGGGCATATCCTTCTGAGCAGTTCTTC.